The 28 T cell receptor beta chains presented below share a single source sample, sequenced in a study of cytomegalovirus exposure and HLA in healthy donors (dated by TCRdb to about 2017). Receptor amplification or capture employed the immunoSEQ multiplex PCR assay. For the multiplex PCR, a mixture combining 60 forward primers for TCR Vbeta segments and 13 reverse primers for TCR Jbeta segments was used. TCRdb limited this immuneACCESS table to in-frame rearrangements with V and J called. A share of clones is missing; checked studies link under half to unresolved V genes, and the rest is unexplained. The sample has under 200,000 clones on record, under 80% of them singletons. Approximately 4.5% of the sample comes from the top ten. The sequenced sample was PBMCs. These receptors all come from a man aged 40-55 years in good health and CMV-seronegative.

The gene calls are TRBV5-1 and TRBJ2-2; 9 bases line up with TRBD2. V trimming: 2 bases; J trimming: 3 bases; junction bases outside the gene matches: 5. CDR3 size: 16 residues. CDR1 is SGHRS, CDR2 YFSETQ, per germline. This CDR3 reads CASSFGRGGHTGELFF. The DNA of the CDR3 is TGCGCCAGCAGCTTTGGGCGGGGGGGCCACACCGGGGAGCTGTTTTTT.

This chain uses TRBV19 with TRBJ1-2, with D possibly being TRBD1 (6 bases). Germline V gene lookup returns CDR1 LNHDA and CDR2 SQIVND (reference sequence). V shed 5 bases and J shed 6 bases, with 19 bases lying between them. The CDR3 runs 15 residues. In nucleotides, the CDR3 is TGTGCCAGTAGTCGCCGATTACAGGGTCTCCATGGCTACACCTTC. Residues: CASSRRLQGLHGYTF.

This sequence joins TRBV5-6 and TRBJ2-7; D not resolved. V was clipped by 6 bases and J by 2 bases, with 18 bases between them. This CDR3 is built from 15 residues. The germline CDR1 and CDR2 sequences are SGHDT and YYEEEE. The CDR3 reads CASTVHGSSPYEQYF. The CDR3 region has the DNA TGTGCCAGCACCGTACACGGATCTAGTCCCTACGAGCAGTACTTC.

The DNA of the CDR3 is TGTGCCAGCAGCCCCTGGGACAGGGTCTCCTACGAGCAGTACTTC. Encoded protein: CASSPWDRVSYEQYF. This sequence joins TRBV5-5 and TRBJ2-7, with 9 bases that match TRBD1. Per the germline V gene, CDR1 is SGHKS and CDR2 is YYEKEE (reference sequence). This CDR3 region has 15 residues. V trimming: 4 bases; J trimming: 0 bases; junction bases outside the gene matches: 5.

This clone was seen ten or more times. The gene calls are TRBV4-3 and TRBJ1-2, with 7 positions matching TRBD1. The CDR3 consists of 18 residues. The V and J ends lost 1 base and 2 bases, in that order; junction bases with no gene match: 13. Germline lookup yields CDR1 LGHNA and CDR2 YSLEER. CDR3: CASSQGEAGGGGNYGYTF. The DNA for the CDR3 is TGCGCCAGCAGCCAAGGGGAAGCAGGGGGAGGAGGGAACTATGGCTACACCTTC.

This chain joins TRBV4-1 and TRBJ1-1, with D possibly being TRBD1 (6 bases). Trimming shortened V by 4 bases and J by 1 base, and 10 bases separated the two germline ends. The CDR3 has 14 amino acids. CDR1 and CDR2 (germline): MGHRA, YSYEKL. The DNA of the CDR3 is TGCGCCAGCAGCCTAAACAGGGAGAACACTGAAGCTTTCTTT. Its protein is CASSLNRENTEAFF.

This clone has only a few counts. The gene calls are TRBV4-1 and TRBJ1-1; no clear D. Trimming cost V 2 bases and J 10 bases, with 14 bases left between them. From germline, CDR1 is MGHRA and CDR2 YSYEKL. The CDR3 is made up of 13 amino acids. The CDR3 DNA sequence: TGCGCCAGCAGCCAAAACCCGAACGGGGTAGCTTTCTTT. Its translation: CASSQNPNGVAFF.

The J gene is TRBJ2-7, the V gene TRBV4-3, with D possibly matching TRBD2 (6 bases). Trimming left V 0 bases short and J 0 bases short, with 18 bases between. Germline CDR1 is LGHNA and CDR2 is YSLEER. CDR3 size: 18 residues. CDR3 in DNA: TGCGCCAGCAGCCAAGATCATGAAGCAATGACTAGCTCCTACGAGCAGTACTTC. Translating gives CASSQDHEAMTSSYEQYF.

This chain uses TRBV5-4 with TRBJ1-2, with 7 bases that match TRBD1. Per the germline V gene, CDR1 is SGHNT and CDR2 is YYREEE (reference sequence). The CDR3 runs 15 residues. The ends lost 6 bases at V and 4 bases at J; junction bases unmatched: 12. CDR3 nucleotide sequence: TGTGCCAGCACCCTCCCCGGAGGGGGCGGCTATGGCTACACCTTC. Amino acid sequence: CASTLPGGGGYGYTF. The complete variable domain, with remaining parts taken from reference TRBV5-4 and TRBJ1-2, reads ETGVTQSPTHLIKTRGQQVTLRCSSQSGHNTVSWYQQALGQGPQFIFQYYREEENGRGNFPPRFSGLQFPNYSSELNVNALELDDSALYLCASTLPGGGGYGYTFGSGTRLTVV.

In this sample, this clone turned up once. The V gene is TRBV14, the J gene TRBJ1-3; no definite D call. Germline V gives CDR1 SGHDN, CDR2 FVKESK. Trimming took off 4 bases at V and 3 bases at J, with 4 bases between the two ends. The CDR3 has 12 residues. The CDR3: CASSPGGNTIYF. CDR3 coding DNA: TGTGCCAGCAGCCCGGGTGGAAACACCATATATTTT.

V usage is TRBV11-3 and J usage is TRBJ2-6; TRBD1 might be the D (6 bases). V was trimmed by 4 bases and J by 0 bases, leaving 13 bases between them. CDR1 is SGHNT and CDR2 is YENEEA in the germline V gene. CDR3 size: 17 residues. CDR3 residues: CASSSSSRGSGANVLTF. The CDR3, as DNA: TGTGCCAGCAGCTCCTCTTCCAGGGGCTCTGGGGCCAACGTCCTGACTTTC.

V is TRBV5-1 and J is TRBJ1-1; no firm D call. Germline values: CDR1 SGHRS, CDR2 YFSETQ. This CDR3 has 12 residues. Deletions cut 4 bases from V and 10 bases from J, with 14 bases between. The CDR3 loop reads CASSELTGSAFF. The CDR3 bases are TGCGCCAGCAGCGAATTGACTGGCTCAGCTTTCTTT.

V and J are TRBV5-4 and TRBJ1-3; D unclear. V was shortened by 3 bases and J by 0 bases, with 7 bases between the two germline ends. Germline lookup yields CDR1 SGHNT and CDR2 YYREEE (reference sequence). There are 14 residues in the CDR3. The CDR3 protein is CASSSPSSGNTIYF. In DNA form, the CDR3 reads TGTGCCAGCAGCTCCCCTAGCTCTGGAAACACCATATATTTT.

The sample holds one count of this clone. The J gene is TRBJ2-7, the V gene TRBV6-1, with unresolved D. The CDR3 runs 9 residues. The germline V gene has CDR1 MNHNS and CDR2 SASEGT. V shed 10 bases and J shed 4 bases, with 5 bases lying between them. CDR3 sequence (DNA): TGTGCCACCTCTTACGAGCAGTACTTC. Protein: CATSYEQYF.

This chain links TRBV6-5 with TRBJ2-7; 8 bases match TRBD1. This CDR3 contains 15 residues. After removal of 8 bases from V and 2 bases from J, the junction contained 11 bases not matched to a gene. The V gene's germline CDR1 is MNHEY and CDR2 SVGAGI. This chain's CDR3 is CASGKQGDSPYEQYF. The CDR3 DNA sequence: TGTGCCAGCGGAAAACAGGGGGACTCCCCCTACGAGCAGTACTTC.

The chain links TRBV28 to TRBJ1-4; TRBD1 agrees at 7 bases. J lost 7 bases, V lost 3 bases, and 8 bases had no gene match. The CDR3 covers 15 residues. Germline V gene data show CDR1 as MDHEN and CDR2 as SYDVKM. The CDR3 loop is CASSLRGRFGEKLFF. In DNA, the CDR3 is TGTGCCAGCAGTTTGAGGGGGCGGTTCGGTGAAAAACTGTTTTTT.

To note about this clone: The same CDR3 also results from other DNA sequences found in this sample. In DNA, the CDR3 is TGTGCCAGTAGTCCAGGTAGCGGGGGGGCCTACGAGCAGTACTTC. Protein: CASSPGSGGAYEQYF. V is TRBV19 and J is TRBJ2-7; 11 bases are a match to TRBD2. The V and J ends lost 5 bases and 2 bases, in that order; junction bases with no gene match: 5. The CDR3 runs to 15 residues. Germline V gives CDR1 LNHDA, CDR2 SQIVND (reference sequence).

The V gene is TRBV5-6, the J gene TRBJ1-3; TRBD1 might be the D (5 bases). Germline CDR1 reads SGHDT; CDR2 reads YYEEEE. V lost 4 bases to trimming and J lost 0 bases, with 20 bases between them. The CDR3 is 18 amino acids. The CDR3 here is CASSLEMGPKPSGNTIYF. The CDR3 DNA is TGTGCCAGCAGCCTCGAGATGGGGCCGAAGCCCTCTGGAAACACCATATATTTT.

The chain links TRBV2 to TRBJ1-1, with 10 nucleotides matching TRBD1. CDR1 and CDR2 from the germline V gene are SNHLY and FYNNEI. The junction had 7 bases not matched to a gene; V was cut back by 10 bases and J by 5 bases. CDR3 length: 13 amino acids. CDR3 protein: CATQDRGLTEAFF. The CDR3 DNA is TGTGCCACCCAAGACAGGGGGCTTACTGAAGCTTTCTTT.

CDR3 in amino acids: CASSLDWGANYGYTF. The CDR3 DNA reads TGTGCCAGCAGTCTCGACTGGGGGGCTAACTATGGCTACACCTTC. The chain carries TRBV6-4 and TRBJ1-2; perhaps TRBD1 as D (5 bases). Trimming removed 5 bases from V and 0 bases from J, with 13 bases in between. Germline V lookup: CDR1 MRHNA, CDR2 SNTAGT. The CDR3 extends over 15 amino acids.

A few counts support this clone. The J gene is TRBJ1-3, the V gene TRBV6-5, with D maybe TRBD1 (5 bases). Trimming removed 5 bases from V and 4 bases from J, with 12 bases in between. The germline V gene encodes CDR1 MNHEY and CDR2 SVGAGI. This CDR3 spans 14 amino acids. The CDR3 sequence: CASSTGDGGNTIYF. The DNA for the CDR3 is TGTGCCAGCAGTACGGGGGATGGCGGAAACACCATATATTTT.

The V gene is TRBV6-4, the J gene TRBJ2-1; 10 nucleotides align to TRBD2. The CDR3 runs to 15 residues. The trim removed 3 bases at V and 8 bases at J, leaving 7 bases unmatched. Germline V CDR1 and CDR2: MRHNA, SNTAGT. CDR3 sequence (DNA): TGTGCCAGCAGTGAAAACAGCGGGGGGGCATATGAGCAGTTCTTC. It specifies CASSENSGGAYEQFF.

The chain uses TRBV30 and TRBJ1-4, with D possibly TRBD1 on 6 matching bases. The CDR3 sequence is 16 residues long. Trimming removed 0 bases at V and 4 bases at J, with 15 bases between. Germline V lookup: CDR1 GTSNPN, CDR2 SVGIG (reference sequence). The CDR3 region has the DNA TGTGCCTGGAGTGTACTCGGAACAGGGATTAATGAAAAACTGTTTTTT. It encodes CAWSVLGTGINEKLFF.

This clone occurred once. CDR3 residues: CASSESTGETQYF. CDR3 nucleotides: TGTGCCAGCAGTGAGTCTACCGGAGAGACCCAGTACTTC. The V call is TRBV6-1, the J call TRBJ2-5, with D unresolved. The CDR3 is made up of 13 amino acids. Germline CDR1 MNHNS, CDR2 SASEGT. Trimming removed 3 bases at V and 4 bases at J, with 9 bases between.

The rearrangement joins TRBV7-8 to TRBJ2-1; D gene ambiguous. The CDR3 is 13 amino acids. Trimming left V 4 bases short and J 6 bases short, with 10 bases between. CDR1 and CDR2 (germline): SGHVS, FQNEAQ. The CDR3 protein is CASSSPPGNEQFF. In nucleotides, the CDR3 is TGTGCCAGCAGCTCCCCTCCGGGCAATGAGCAGTTCTTC.

The rearrangement uses TRBV5-5 and TRBJ1-2; D is unclear. Germline V CDR1 and CDR2: SGHKS, YYEKEE (reference sequence). V dropped 4 bases and J dropped 0 bases, with 13 bases sitting between them. CDR3 length equals 15 residues. The CDR3 coding sequence is TGTGCCAGCAGCCTTGGGCAGTTAACTAACTATGGCTACACCTTC. It is translated as CASSLGQLTNYGYTF.

This clone was recorded a few times. The chain uses TRBV10-3 and TRBJ1-6, with D possibly matching TRBD1 (6 bases). This CDR3 spans 13 amino acids. From germline, CDR1 is ENHRY and CDR2 SYGVKD. Trimming stripped 10 bases from V and 14 bases from J, with 21 bases between. The CDR3 is CATNQNRDFTLHF. The CDR3 DNA reads TGTGCCACCAATCAAAACAGGGATTTCACCCTCCACTTT.

The rearrangement uses TRBV29-1 and TRBJ1-5; 8 nucleotides match TRBD1. Unmatched junction bases numbered 9, after V lost 2 bases and J lost 3 bases. The CDR3 covers 16 residues. CDR1 is SQVTM and CDR2 is ANQGSEA in the germline V gene. Here the CDR3 DNA reads TGCAGCGTTGAATTGTCAGGACAGGGCCCCAATCAGCCCCAGCATTTT. This gives the protein CSVELSGQGPNQPQHF.